A selection of T cell receptor beta chains follows, all from one sample in a study of regulatory T cells in long-lasting Graves disease. In TCRdb, the multiplex PCR reads were re-called with MiXCR into one record per CDR3 protein. The repertoire holds a few hundred thousand distinct CDR3 sequences, with around 23% as singletons. Sequenced here: peripheral blood mononuclear cells (PBMCs), sampled when the disease was refractory, from a patient treated with antithyroid drugs. The source is a woman aged 40 to 49 with Graves disease. The CDR3 runs from the conserved cysteine through the conserved F or W. D genes are given only for firm matches. Clone size is given for some rows only: seen once, a few or many times, or a class if the clone is expanded.

j_gene: TRBJ1-2
v_gene: TRBV12-3/TRBV12-4
abundance: many
d_gene: .
CDR3aa: CASTPRDEALYGYTF
CDR3nt: TGTGCCAGCACCCCACGGGACGAGGCATTATATGGCTACACCTTC

j_gene: TRBJ1-1
v_gene: TRBV5-1
abundance: many
d_gene: .
CDR3aa: CASSPSRAEIAEAFF
CDR3nt: TGCGCCAGCAGCCCCTCCAGGGCGGAGATCGCTGAAGCTTTCTTT

j_gene: TRBJ1-5
v_gene: TRBV28
abundance: many
d_gene: .
CDR3aa: CASSRDGAQPQHF
CDR3nt: TGTGCCAGCAGTCGCGATGGGGCTCAGCCCCAGCATTTT

j_gene: TRBJ2-3
v_gene: TRBV2
abundance: once
d_gene: .
CDR3aa: CASSAPELLNTQYF
CDR3nt: TGTGCCAGCAGTGCGCCCGAATTATTGAACACGCAGTATTTT

j_gene: TRBJ2-7
v_gene: TRBV3-1
abundance: .
d_gene: TRBD2
CDR3aa: CASSQATSGKNEQYF
CDR3nt: TGTGCCAGCAGCCAAGCGACTAGCGGGAAAAACGAGCAGTACTTC

j_gene: TRBJ2-7
v_gene: TRBV27
abundance: .
d_gene: TRBD2
CDR3aa: CASSLSAGGPYEQYF
CDR3nt: TGTGCCAGCAGTTTATCAGCGGGGGGTCCCTACGAGCAGTACTTC

j_gene: TRBJ2-5
v_gene: TRBV5-1
abundance: .
d_gene: TRBD2
CDR3aa: CASSLRRSSGSLETQYF
CDR3nt: TGCGCCAGCAGCTTGAGGAGGTCTAGCGGGAGCTTGGAGACCCAGTACTTC

j_gene: TRBJ1-1
v_gene: TRBV4-1
abundance: few
d_gene: .
CDR3aa: CASSQDGGASEAFF
CDR3nt: TGCGCCAGCAGCCAAGATGGCGGGGCGAGTGAAGCTTTCTTT

j_gene: TRBJ1-5
v_gene: TRBV29-1
abundance: many
d_gene: .
CDR3aa: CSAFGNQPQHF
CDR3nt: TGCAGCGCATTCGGCAATCAGCCCCAGCATTTT

j_gene: TRBJ2-2
v_gene: TRBV20-1
abundance: once
d_gene: .
CDR3aa: CSARSETTGELFF
CDR3nt: TGCAGTGCAAGATCGGAGACCACCGGGGAGCTGTTTTTT

j_gene: TRBJ2-1
v_gene: TRBV11-2
abundance: .
d_gene: .
CDR3aa: CASSSLGPKGEQFF
CDR3nt: TGTGCCAGCAGCAGCCTAGGACCAAAAGGGGAGCAGTTCTTC

j_gene: TRBJ2-2
v_gene: TRBV28
abundance: many
d_gene: TRBD2
CDR3aa: CANSPSGRGNTGELFF
CDR3nt: TGTGCTAATTCCCCTAGCGGGAGGGGGAACACCGGGGAGCTGTTTTTT

j_gene: TRBJ2-7
v_gene: TRBV6-5
abundance: many
d_gene: .
CDR3aa: CASSYTGGEQYF
CDR3nt: TGTGCCAGCAGTTACACAGGAGGCGAGCAGTACTTC

j_gene: TRBJ2-2
v_gene: TRBV20-1
abundance: .
d_gene: TRBD1
CDR3aa: CSVYRGNTGELSF
CDR3nt: TGCAGTGTGTACAGGGGCAACACCGGGGAGCTGTCTTTT

j_gene: TRBJ1-1
v_gene: TRBV6-2/TRBV6-3
abundance: .
d_gene: .
CDR3aa: CASSSPEPGPPNTEAFF
CDR3nt: TGTGCCAGCAGTTCTCCCGAGCCGGGCCCGCCGAACACTGAAGCTTTCTTT

j_gene: TRBJ1-2
v_gene: TRBV20-1
abundance: few
d_gene: .
CDR3aa: CSATRRWSF
CDR3nt: TGCAGTGCTACCAGGAGGTGGTCCTTC

j_gene: TRBJ2-1
v_gene: TRBV29-1
abundance: .
d_gene: TRBD2
CDR3aa: CSVPTTSGSLYNEQFF
CDR3nt: TGCAGCGTCCCAACGACTAGCGGGAGTTTATACAATGAGCAGTTCTTC